Presented here are 14 T cell receptor beta chains from one specimen sequenced in a study of blood T cell repertoires in COVID-19. Sequencing was performed with immunoSEQ multiplex PCR; in TCRdb, only in-frame clones are kept and a portion is missing. Of about 270,000 clones in the sample, 70% to 90% were seen once. The sequencing input was peripheral blood. These receptors all come from a woman aged 45-65 years with acute or convalescent COVID-19.

The chain links TRBV11-3 to TRBJ2-2; TRBD1 might be the D (7 bases). This CDR3 has 14 residues. Between the trimmed V and J ends, which lost 4 bases and 7 bases, there was a span of 13 bases. Germline lookup yields CDR1 SGHNT and CDR2 YENEEA. The CDR3 DNA reads TGTGCCAGCAGCTCCTTTCAGGGGGGCGGGGAGCTGTTTTTT. Protein product: CASSSFQGGGELFF. The entire variable domain, with the rest obtained from reference TRBV11-3 and TRBJ2-2, is as follows: EAGVVQSPRYKIIEKKQPVAFWCNPISGHNTLYWYLQNLGQGPELLIRYENEEAVDDSQLPKDRFSAERLKGVDSTLKIQPAELGDSAVYLCASSSFQGGGELFFGEGSRLTVL.

This chain joins TRBV7-2 and TRBJ2-4; possibly TRBD1 for D (5 bases). CDR3 length: 17 residues. From germline, CDR1 is SGHTA and CDR2 FQGNSA. The germline V and J ends were trimmed by 5 bases and 3 bases, with 20 bases remaining between them. The CDR3 region is CASSQARQNPGKNIQYF. The CDR3 DNA is TGTGCCAGCAGCCAGGCCCGACAGAACCCGGGCAAAAACATTCAGTACTTC.

In this sample, this clone turned up a few times. The genes are TRBV28 and TRBJ2-7; TRBD2 matches 8 bases. Germline CDR1 reads MDHEN; CDR2 reads SYDVKM. The CDR3 sequence is 15 residues long. Trimming took 5 bases from V and 7 from J; bases not matched to a gene: 13. CDR3 coding DNA: TGTGCCAGCAGTCCCCACCGAGCGGGAGAGGGAGAGCAGTACTTC. Amino acids: CASSPHRAGEGEQYF. The full variable domain, with the rest looked up from reference TRBV28 and TRBJ2-7, is DVKVTQSSRYLVKRTGEKVFLECVQDMDHENMFWYRQDPGLGLRLIYFSYDVKMKEKGDIPEGYSVSREKKERFSLILESASTNQTSMYLCASSPHRAGEGEQYFGPGTRLTVT.

J is TRBJ2-5 and V is TRBV3-1 (or the pseudogene TRBV3-2); maybe TRBD2 (6 bases). Trimming left V 4 bases short and J 7 bases short, with 19 bases between. Looked up from germline, CDR1 is LGHDT and CDR2 is YNNKEL (reference sequence). The CDR3 contains 15 residues. The CDR3 is CASSREGTARRTQYF. The CDR3, as DNA: TGTGCCAGCAGCCGGGAAGGGACTGCGCGTCGGACCCAGTACTTC.

The chain joins TRBV7-2 to TRBJ2-7; 10 nucleotides agree with TRBD2. The V segment lost 4 bases and the J segment 3 bases; nucleotides outside the gene matches: 6. CDR1 is SGHTA, CDR2 FQGNSA, per germline. The CDR3 contains 15 residues. CDR3 loop: CASSSGTSVIYEQYF. The CDR3 bases are TGTGCCAGCAGCTCCGGGACTAGCGTAATCTACGAGCAGTACTTC. Complete variable domain (other parts from reference TRBV7-2 and TRBJ2-7): GAGVSQSPSNKVTEKGKDVELRCDPISGHTALYWYRQSLGQGLEFLIYFQGNSAPDKSGLPSDRFSAERTGGSVSTLTIQRTQQEDSAVYLCASSSGTSVIYEQYFGPGTRLTVT.

A word on this clone: This sample also contains other DNA sequences that code for the same CDR3. The gene calls are TRBV29-1 and TRBJ2-5; 7 bases map to TRBD1. The CDR3 runs to 12 residues. Trimming took 5 bases from V and 2 from J; bases not matched to a gene: 2. Per germline, CDR1 SQVTM and CDR2 ANQGSEA. As DNA, the CDR3 is TGCAGCGTTTTGACAGGGCAAGAGACCCAGTACTTC. It encodes CSVLTGQETQYF.

This chain joins TRBV5-1 and TRBJ2-3; D not certain. V was shortened by 4 bases and J by 2 bases, with 11 bases between the two germline ends. The germline V gene encodes CDR1 SGHRS and CDR2 YFSETQ. The CDR3 contains 14 residues. CDR3 nucleotides: TGCGCCAGCAGCCCCCTAATAAACACAGATACGCAGTATTTT. Protein: CASSPLINTDTQYF.

V and J are TRBV28 and TRBJ2-7, with 8 bases identical to TRBD1. CDR1 is MDHEN, CDR2 SYDVKM, per germline. V shed 4 bases, J shed 5 bases, and the junction held 7 bases outside the gene matches. The CDR3 runs to 14 residues. The CDR3 loop is CASSSPDRDHEQYF. CDR3 DNA: TGTGCCAGCAGTTCCCCGGACAGGGACCACGAGCAGTACTTC.

The chain employs TRBV27 and TRBJ2-7; 8 nucleotides match TRBD1. The germline V gene has CDR1 MNHEY and CDR2 SMNVEV (reference sequence). The CDR3 contains 15 residues. The ends lost 2 bases at V and 4 bases at J; junction bases unmatched: 7. CDR3 in DNA: TGTGCCAGCAGTTTAAACGGACAGGGCTGGTACGAGCAGTACTTC. Translation: CASSLNGQGWYEQYF.

The chain uses TRBV7-9 and TRBJ2-3, with D perhaps TRBD2 (6 bases). The CDR3 contains 16 residues. V shed 2 bases and J shed 0 bases, with 12 bases lying between them. The germline V gene has CDR1 SEHNR and CDR2 FQNEAQ (reference sequence). The CDR3 here is CASSLSLARSTDTQYF. In DNA form, the CDR3 reads TGTGCCAGCAGCTTAAGTCTAGCGCGTAGCACAGATACGCAGTATTTT.

This clone was recorded once. The rearrangement joins TRBV2 to TRBJ1-2; the D gene is possibly TRBD1 (5 bases). V lost 6 bases and J 0 bases, leaving 8 bases between the germline ends. Germline V gene sequence: CDR1 SNHLY, CDR2 FYNNEI. The CDR3 has 13 amino acids. CDR3 nucleotides: TGTGCCAGCAGCTTGGACACTAACTATGGCTACACCTTC. It yields the protein CASSLDTNYGYTF.

The V gene is TRBV5-1, the J gene TRBJ2-7; weak D call: TRBD2 (5 bases). Between the trimmed V and J ends, which lost 4 bases and 5 bases, there was a span of 10 bases. The CDR3 consists of 12 residues. The germline V gene has CDR1 SGHRS and CDR2 YFSETQ. CDR3 protein: CASSRGRNEQYF. The DNA of the CDR3 is TGCGCCAGCAGCAGAGGGAGAAACGAGCAGTACTTC.

The chain couples TRBV14 to TRBJ2-1; 8 nucleotides agree with TRBD2. Per the germline V gene, CDR1 is SGHDN and CDR2 is FVKESK. Trimming removed 4 bases from V and 8 bases from J; junction bases left unmatched: 4. The CDR3 runs 13 residues. The CDR3 DNA is TGTGCCAGCAGCCCCGGGACTAGAGATGAGCAGTTCTTC. Amino acid sequence: CASSPGTRDEQFF.

This chain joins TRBV7-3 and TRBJ1-2; 8 positions match TRBD1. The germline V gene encodes CDR1 SGHTA and CDR2 FQGTGA. The V gene end was trimmed by 2 bases and the J gene end by 3 bases; junction bases not matched to a gene: 5. The CDR3 loop spans 15 amino acids. As DNA, the CDR3 is TGTGCCAGCAGCTTACTCCCAGGGGGCGACTATGGCTACACCTTC. It translates to CASSLLPGGDYGYTF.